A selection of T cell receptor beta chains follows, all from one sample in a study of PD-1 blockade in classical Hodgkin lymphoma. The assay was immunoSEQ multiplex PCR, and TCRdb's table has in-frame clones only and misses some. Of 15,000 to 20,000 clones in the sample, about 75% are singletons; the top ten hold about 2.3%. The input for sequencing was CD4+ T cells from blood, taken before the fourth cycle of nivolumab. The receptors were sampled from a human donor with classical Hodgkin lymphoma. The CDR3 runs from the conserved cysteine through the conserved F or W. D genes are given only for firm matches. Rows give clone size only sometimes, using once, few, many, or a class for an expanded clone.

v_gene	abundance	d_gene	j_gene	CDR3aa
TRBV30	once	-	TRBJ1-2	CAYRTGPYNYGYTF
TRBV18	-	TRBD2	TRBJ2-3	CASSGGRAQYF
TRBV7-9	few	-	TRBJ1-2	CASSMDSNYGYTF
TRBV19	-	-	TRBJ2-2	CASSRSAGQSNTGELFF
TRBV7-2	-	TRBD1	TRBJ2-1	CASSRQGNNEQFF
TRBV7-2	few	-	TRBJ2-7	CASTTARADFLYF
TRBV28	-	-	TRBJ2-7	CASSLSSYEQYF
TRBV19	-	TRBD1	TRBJ1-5	CASKIQGQPQHF
TRBV19	-	-	TRBJ1-5	CASNNRYSNQPQHF
TRBV6-1	-	-	TRBJ1-5	CASKNPGTNQPQHF
TRBV30	-	TRBD2	TRBJ2-1	CAWSVPGGTYNEQFF
TRBV6-5	few	-	TRBJ1-3	CASSYSREYSGNTIYF
TRBV6-4	-	-	TRBJ2-4	CASSDSEAAKNIQYF
TRBV28	-	-	TRBJ1-2	CASSFGGNNYGYTF
TRBV6-5	-	TRBD1	TRBJ1-2	CASSKGGTAYGYTF
TRBV14	-	TRBD1	TRBJ1-2	CASSPGQGAYGYTF
TRBV10-3	few	-	TRBJ2-4	CATCEQDIQYF
TRBV7-8	-	-	TRBJ1-4	CASSLRGLATNEKLFF
TRBV6-5	-	-	TRBJ1-4	CASRPQGRGEKLFF
TRBV19	-	-	TRBJ1-5	CASSIGQGNQPQHF
TRBV6-1	-	-	TRBJ1-1	CASSVLVNTEAFF
TRBV2	-	-	TRBJ2-3	CASSTTKNTQYF
TRBV5-1	-	TRBD1	TRBJ2-5	CASSFIISQGAIPQETQYF
TRBV5-6	-	TRBD2	TRBJ2-1	CASSPAGLAGVLEQFF
TRBV5-4	few	-	TRBJ2-7	CASSLTGSSYEQYF
TRBV5-4	few	-	TRBJ2-3	CASSPAEGPDTQYF
TRBV9	-	-	TRBJ2-2	CASSVMGGTGELFF
TRBV5-6	-	-	TRBJ1-5	CASSFRTGNQPQHF
TRBV6-1	-	-	TRBJ1-2	CASSEVFRNYGYTF
TRBV30	-	-	TRBJ1-1	CAWRETGGAFF
TRBV7-9	-	TRBD2	TRBJ2-3	CASSSRGGGADTQYF
TRBV19	few	-	TRBJ1-1	CASSRQNTEAFF
TRBV11-2	-	-	TRBJ1-1	CASSYPGLSGAFF
TRBV6-5	-	-	TRBJ1-5	CASSYKSNQPQHF
TRBV6-5	-	-	TRBJ2-1	CASSYSNNNEQFF
TRBV7-7	-	-	TRBJ2-5	CASSSRIQETQYF
TRBV2	few	-	TRBJ2-7	CASSEEGSQMEQYF
TRBV10-2	-	-	TRBJ1-3	CASIPTMEGNTIYF
TRBV30	once	-	TRBJ1-4	CASRGVGAEKLFF
TRBV5-4	-	-	TRBJ2-3	CASSLSRRTDTQYF
TRBV7-6	-	TRBD1	-	CASSLFTATRGTDVGSEQYF
TRBV4-3	-	-	TRBJ2-7	CASSRSFRDKGYEQYF
TRBV7-9	few	-	TRBJ1-3	CASRGDSGNTIYF
TRBV19	-	-	TRBJ2-2	CASSINPGHSTGELFF
TRBV25-1	-	-	TRBJ1-1	CASSGYARQNTEAFF
TRBV5-1	-	-	TRBJ2-7	CASSPDYYEQYF
TRBV5-6	-	TRBD1	TRBJ1-1	CASSLRTGVMNTEAFF
TRBV2	-	TRBD2	TRBJ2-5	CASRRVSGSRETQYF
TRBV19	-	-	TRBJ2-1	CARGTRGLCYNEQFF
TRBV5-4	-	TRBD1	TRBJ2-7	CASSLDLGTDYEQYF
TRBV2	few	-	TRBJ2-2	CASQGGLYTGELFF
TRBV6-5	few	-	TRBJ2-7	CASSYLSGTVFYEQYF
TRBV5-8	-	-	TRBJ1-3	CASSFGGVAGNTIYF
TRBV4-1	-	-	TRBJ2-5	CASSQEMYTQYF